The source of this TCR beta chain is a study of cytotoxic CD8 clonotypes in ibrutinib-treated CLL. Looking at the study overall: The group held over nine relapsed/refractory and around 14 treatment-naive patients, with 17 IGHV unmutated.

The CDR3 length is 14 residues. Trimming removed 10 bases from V and 9 bases from J, with 23 bases in between. Per germline, CDR1 LNHDA and CDR2 SQIVND (reference sequence). Study observations and caveats: Clonality rose at ibrutinib response and fell back toward baseline at progression.

Sequencing used immunoSEQ multiplex PCR; TCRdb keeps in-frame clones, though not all of them. The data hold about 160,000 clones, with about 88% observed a single time. Concerning this clone: Antigen unknown.

The chain employs TRBV19 and TRBJ2-3; maybe TRBD2 (6 bases). Sequenced material: PBMCs, taken at disease progression, from a patient treated with ibrutinib. The receptor's source is a human donor with chronic lymphocytic leukemia. Here the CDR3 DNA reads TGTGCCACCGTGGGAACGGGAGATCTGGGAACGCAGTATTTT. Its translation is CATVGTGDLGTQYF.